Listed here is a single T cell receptor beta chain. Its antigen is as yet unknown. These data originate in a study of OX40 agonist ivuxolimab in advanced cancers. Across the study: Males comprised about 78% of the group, whose mean age was approximately 60 years (range 23 to 79). Having had anti-PD-1, anti-PD-L1 or anti-CTLA-4 therapy before was allowed, and more than 35% had some. Study findings and constraints: At doses 0.1 to 3.0 mg/kg, CD4+ and CD8+ clones expanded.

TCRdb keeps only in-frame clones here, not all; method: immunoSEQ multiplex PCR. The sample lists tens of thousands of clones, about 87% occurring once. The timepoints at which blood was sampled were baseline, cycle 4 day 1, and cycle 7 day 1. The CDR3 spans 14 residues. V lost 2 bases, J lost 1 base, and 8 bases lay in between. Germline CDR1 and CDR2: MNHEY and SVGAGI. This specimen was CD4+ or CD8+ T cells sorted from blood, taken in a trial of the OX40 agonist ivuxolimab. The genes are TRBV6-5 and TRBJ1-1; the D is unclear. The clonotype comes from an adult with an advanced solid tumor such as melanoma, head and neck, liver or kidney cancer. This chain's CDR3 is CASSYHPRNTEAFF. Written as DNA, the CDR3 is TGTGCCAGCAGTTACCACCCAAGGAACACTGAAGCTTTCTTT.